Only a few counts were recorded for the clone carrying this T cell receptor (beta chain). Antigen: not known. TCRdb re-derived calls from the 5' RACE reads in MiXCR, one entry per CDR3 protein. The sample has roughly 630,000 distinct CDR3 sequences; 7.1% are singletons. CDR3 size: 15 residues. Unmatched junction bases numbered 3, after V lost 4 bases and J lost 0 bases. Germline assignment: CDR1 DFQATT and CDR2 SNEGSKA (reference sequence). This sample was taken from a study of identical twins. General study results and limits: There was more out-of-frame TCR alpha sharing in monozygotic twins than models estimated. Findings came from cross-sectional statistics, without long-term follow-up of donors. With beta out-of-frame sequences, excess sharing by twins was weaker.

The data were also submitted as part of a second study, on yellow fever vaccine responses in identical twins.

The sample was PBMCs. This sequence was found in a woman aged 18-29 years in good health. The chain couples TRBV20-1 to TRBJ2-2, with 9 bases lining up with TRBD2. This CDR3 is CSATSSGANTGELFF. CDR3 DNA sequence: TGCAGTGCTACCTCTAGCGGGGCGAACACCGGGGAGCTGTTTTTT.